Below, 31 T cell receptor beta chains from the same sample are listed, as sequenced in a study of vaccination effects on CD4 cells after COVID-19. Antigen-specific CD4+ T cells were first expanded with viral peptide pools by the ViraFEST assay and only then sequenced. Upon completion of around 9 days in culture, CD4+ T cells were isolated. Vaccinated recipients, who were negative for nucleocapsid antibodies, had no history of SARS-CoV-2 infection. These receptors' antigens are unknown. Sequenced by immunoSEQ multiplex PCR; TCRdb stores in-frame clones only, minus some. This table has about 38,000 clones, under 75% appearing once. The specimen comprised CD4+ T cells from PBMCs cultured with SARS-CoV-2 spike peptides, sampled before COVID-19 vaccination. These receptor sequences come from a human donor who received a COVID-19 vaccine.

This clone was observed a few times. The chain couples TRBV18 to TRBJ1-1, with a possible D match to TRBD1 (5 bases). Between the trimmed V and J ends, which lost 8 bases and 0 bases, there was a span of 10 bases. The CDR3 loop spans 13 amino acids. Germline V gene data show CDR1 as KGHSH and CDR2 as LQKENI. In nucleotides, the CDR3 is TGTGCCAGCCGGGGACCGATGAACACTGAAGCTTTCTTT. The encoded protein is CASRGPMNTEAFF.

This clone was counted only a few times. CDR3 residues: CASSQTRAANYGYTF. For the CDR3, the DNA is TGTGCCAGCAGCCAAACCCGGGCAGCTAACTATGGCTACACCTTC. The rearrangement uses TRBV4-2 and TRBJ1-2; D is unresolved. This CDR3 is 15 amino acids long. Trimming took off 2 bases at V and 0 bases at J, with 10 bases between the two ends. The germline V gene encodes CDR1 LGHNA and CDR2 YNFKEQ.

The table lists this clone with a count of one. CDR3: CSVQRQGDYGYTF. The CDR3 coding sequence is TGCAGCGTTCAAAGGCAGGGGGACTATGGCTACACCTTC. The rearrangement links TRBV29-1 to TRBJ1-2, with TRBD1 matching over 7 bases. The ends lost 5 bases at V and 3 bases at J; junction bases unmatched: 6. This CDR3 comprises 13 residues. Germline-derived CDR1 and CDR2 are SQVTM and ANQGSEA.

The CDR3 nucleotides are TGTGCCATCAGTGAGTCGTCTGGTGTGGAGACCCAGTACTTC. Translating gives CAISESSGVETQYF. This rearrangement joins TRBV10-3 to TRBJ2-5, with D unresolved. Looked up from germline, CDR1 is ENHRY and CDR2 is SYGVKD. Trimming removed 0 bases at V and 5 bases at J, with 10 bases between. The CDR3 has 14 residues.

The chain combines TRBV5-1 with TRBJ2-3; the D is unclear. Germline V gene data show CDR1 as SGHRS and CDR2 as YFSETQ. There are 15 residues in the CDR3. V lost 0 bases, J lost 2 bases, and 10 bases lay in between. The CDR3 sequence: CASSLDAHPTDTQYF. CDR3 nucleotide sequence: TGCGCCAGCAGCTTGGACGCCCACCCCACAGATACGCAGTATTTT.

This rearrangement joins TRBV5-6 to TRBJ1-1, with 7 bases fitting TRBD1. This CDR3 is 16 amino acids long. The germline V gene encodes CDR1 SGHDT and CDR2 YYEEEE. Trimming removed 4 bases from V and 5 bases from J; junction bases left unmatched: 14. The DNA for the CDR3 is TGTGCCAGCAGCATCGCCCGTACAGGGGTGGGGACTGAAGCTTTCTTT. Translated, it gives CASSIARTGVGTEAFF.

In this sample, this clone turned up many times. The V and J genes are TRBV28 and TRBJ1-2, with D uncertain. The CDR3 has 12 residues. V lost 4 bases and J 4 bases, leaving 7 bases between the germline ends. Germline V CDR1 and CDR2: MDHEN, SYDVKM. The CDR3 DNA follows: TGTGCCAGCAGTTCGGGTATCTATGGCTACACCTTC. As protein: CASSSGIYGYTF.

A few counts support this clone. The chain is built from TRBV12-3 or TRBV12-4 and TRBJ1-6; D unresolved. Deletions cut 6 bases from V and 7 bases from J, with 10 bases between. CDR3 length: 13 amino acids. The CDR3 spells CASSLDGNSPLHF. As DNA, the CDR3 is TGTGCCAGCAGCCTGGACGGAAATTCACCCCTCCACTTT.

As concerns this clone: The CDR3 does not end in the conserved phenylalanine or tryptophan, so this is likely a read error. Because the CDR3's place on the DNA is in doubt, the DNA is left out and the CDR3 is given as listed by TCRdb. The chain is built from TRBV23-1 and TRBJ2-2; the D call TRBD1 from the table was never checked on the DNA. TRBV23-1 is annotated as an ORF whose role is uncertain. The CDR3 spans 8 residues, counting both ends. The CDR3 sequence is CARMGQGR.

The chain is built from TRBV14 and TRBJ2-7, with a weak D call TRBD2 (5 bases). CDR1 is SGHDN and CDR2 is FVKESK in the germline V gene. This CDR3 has 13 residues. V was pared by 2 bases and J by 5 bases, with 10 bases between. CDR3 amino acids: CASSQLVGNEQYF. DNA for the CDR3: TGTGCCAGCAGCCAATTGGTCGGGAACGAGCAGTACTTC. Full variable domain (outside the CDR3, taken from reference TRBV14 and TRBJ2-7): EAGVTQFPSHSVIEKGQTVTLRCDPISGHDNLYWYRRVMGKEIKFLLHFVKESKQDESGMPNNRFLAERTGGTYSTLKVQPAELEDSGVYFCASSQLVGNEQYFGPGTRLTVT.

The chain couples TRBV4-3 to TRBJ2-5; TRBD1 might be the D (6 bases). CDR3 size: 17 residues. Trimming pared 2 bases from V and 5 bases from J, leaving 21 bases between. Germline V gene sequence: CDR1 LGHNA, CDR2 YSLEER. CDR3 nucleotide sequence: TGCGCCAGCAGCCAATGGGGGCGTCGTGTAGCAAGTGAGACCCAGTACTTC. This gives the protein CASSQWGRRVASETQYF.

This chain joins TRBV11-3 and TRBJ2-7; unclear D gene. The germline gives CDR1 SGHNT, CDR2 YENEEA. V dropped 2 bases and J dropped 6 bases, with 8 bases sitting between them. This CDR3 is 12 amino acids long. This CDR3 is CASSLIGGEQYF. CDR3 DNA: TGTGCCAGCAGCTTAATAGGCGGCGAGCAGTACTTC.

This clone occurred a few times. The rearrangement uses TRBV3-1 (or the pseudogene TRBV3-2) and TRBJ1-1; D may be TRBD1 (5 bases). Trimming pared 5 bases from V and 0 bases from J, leaving 13 bases between. The CDR3 extends over 15 amino acids. Germline V gene sequence: CDR1 LGHDT, CDR2 YNNKEL (reference sequence). The CDR3 region has the DNA TGTGCCAGCAGCTCTCAGGGAGGAGTGAACACTGAAGCTTTCTTT. It specifies CASSSQGGVNTEAFF.

The chain is built from TRBV5-5 and TRBJ2-7; a possible D gene is TRBD1 (6 bases). This CDR3 has 13 residues. The germline CDR1 and CDR2 sequences are SGHKS and YYEKEE (reference sequence). The V end lost 1 base, the J end lost 1 base, and 6 bases lay between the germline ends. Written as DNA, the CDR3 is TGTGCCAGCAGCTTGAGGGGGTCCTACGAGCAGTACTTC. Protein: CASSLRGSYEQYF.

The CDR3: CSVRGETGLTTTNEKLFF. The CDR3 region has the DNA TGCAGCGTCCGTGGGGAGACAGGGCTCACAACAACTAATGAAAAACTGTTTTTT. The chain couples TRBV29-1 to TRBJ1-4, with 7 bases aligning to TRBD1. CDR1 SQVTM and CDR2 ANQGSEA come from the germline V gene. The CDR3 is 18 residues long. Trimming cost V 6 bases and J 0 bases; bases outside gene matches: 16.

J is TRBJ1-2 and V is TRBV6-5; D is possibly TRBD1 (5 bases). The CDR3 extends over 13 amino acids. V was shortened by 7 bases and J by 4 bases, with 13 bases between the two germline ends. In germline, CDR1 is MNHEY, CDR2 SVGAGI. CDR3 sequence (DNA): TGTGCCAGCACGGGCAGGGAAACCTATGGCTACACCTTC. Translating gives CASTGRETYGYTF.

This chain connects TRBV3-1 (or the pseudogene TRBV3-2) to TRBJ1-5; D call uncertain. CDR3 length: 14 amino acids. Germline V gene sequence: CDR1 LGHDT, CDR2 YNNKEL (reference sequence). The ends were cut back, 1 base at V and 6 bases at J, with 10 bases in the middle. Here the CDR3 reads CASSQGTGPQPQHF. As DNA, the CDR3 is TGTGCCAGCAGCCAAGGGACCGGACCTCAGCCCCAGCATTTT.

About this clone: Relative to the germline gene, one junction end is altered; a read error may explain this. This chain uses TRBV20-1 with TRBJ1-2; D is ambiguous. CDR1 and CDR2 (germline): DFQATT, SNEGSKA (reference sequence). The CDR3 has 11 residues. CDR3 residues: CSARDGVSHSF. The CDR3 nucleotides read TGCAGTGCTAGAGACGGGGTATCCCACTCCTTC.

This clone was seen a single time. This chain connects TRBV18 to TRBJ2-3; 9 bases agree with TRBD2. Germline trimming cut 4 bases from V and 8 bases from J; bases unmatched to any gene: 4. CDR1 is KGHSH and CDR2 is LQKENI in the germline V gene. This CDR3 region has 13 residues. The CDR3 spells CASSRLAGFTQYF. DNA of the CDR3: TGTGCCAGCTCACGGCTAGCGGGGTTTACGCAGTATTTT. Full variable domain (outside the CDR3, taken from reference TRBV18 and TRBJ2-3): NAGVMQNPRHLVRRRGQEARLRCSPMKGHSHVYWYRQLPEEGLKFMVYLQKENIIDESGMPKERFSAEFPKEGPSILRIQQVVRGDSAAYFCASSRLAGFTQYFGPGTRLTVL.

For this clone: The same CDR3 arises from other DNA sequences in this sample as well. This chain uses TRBV7-2 with TRBJ1-5; 7 bases map to TRBD1. The CDR3 extends over 13 amino acids. Germline assignment: CDR1 SGHTA and CDR2 FQGNSA. Germline trimming cut 3 bases from V and 6 bases from J; bases unmatched to any gene: 2. The CDR3 DNA follows: TGTGCCAGCAGCTTGGCAGGGGGTCAGCCCCAGCATTTT. Translated, it gives CASSLAGGQPQHF.

This rearrangement joins TRBV7-2 to TRBJ2-7, with a possible D match to TRBD2 (5 bases). The CDR3 sequence is 15 residues long. Between the trimmed V and J ends, which lost 1 base and 6 bases, there was a span of 16 bases. The germline CDR1 and CDR2 sequences are SGHTA and FQGNSA. The CDR3 sequence: CASSLVFLSGGEQYF. CDR3 coding DNA: TGTGCCAGCAGCTTAGTCTTTCTGTCCGGAGGCGAGCAGTACTTC.

This chain uses TRBV7-8 with TRBJ1-4, with a possible D match to TRBD1 (5 bases). Germline V gene data show CDR1 as SGHVS and CDR2 as FQNEAQ. The CDR3 totals 20 residues. Between the trimmed V and J ends, which lost 5 bases and 0 bases, there was a span of 25 bases. CDR3 loop: CASSPRGVPFPPATNEKLFF. The CDR3 region has the DNA TGTGCCAGCAGCCCGAGGGGAGTGCCCTTCCCGCCGGCAACTAATGAAAAACTGTTTTTT.

In this sample, this clone turned up once. The chain is built from TRBV30 and TRBJ2-5; D not certain. The CDR3 spans 16 residues. The V and J ends lost 1 base and 7 bases respectively, with 22 bases between them. Germline assignment: CDR1 GTSNPN and CDR2 SVGIG (reference sequence). The CDR3 region has the DNA TGTGCCTGGAGTGAGAACGGCAGAAAAAATCCGGGGACCCAGTACTTC. It codes for CAWSENGRKNPGTQYF.

The J gene is TRBJ1-1, the V gene TRBV3-1 (or the pseudogene TRBV3-2); D gene unclear. CDR3 length equals 12 residues. Trimming took 0 bases from V and 8 from J, leaving 7 bases between them. Germline loops: CDR1 LGHDT, CDR2 YNNKEL (reference sequence). CDR3 sequence (DNA): TGTGCCAGCAGCCAAGACTGGGCAGAAGCTTTCTTT. It is translated as CASSQDWAEAFF.

The chain recombines TRBV6-5 with TRBJ2-2; no clear D gene. Trimming pared 4 bases from V and 1 base from J, leaving 7 bases between. The CDR3 spans 14 residues. Germline loops: CDR1 MNHEY, CDR2 SVGAGI. CDR3 residues: CASSLLQNTGELFF. The CDR3 bases are TGTGCCAGCAGTTTACTACAGAACACCGGGGAGCTGTTTTTT.

V usage is TRBV11-2 and J usage is TRBJ2-2, with D perhaps assigned TRBD1 or TRBD2 (5 bases each). The V gene lost 5 bases and the J gene lost 1 base, with 17 bases spanning the gap. The CDR3 is 17 residues long. The V gene's germline CDR1 is SGHAT and CDR2 FQNNGV. In DNA, the CDR3 is TGTGCCAGCAGCCGCCTCGGGGCAGGAAGGAACACCGGGGAGCTGTTTTTT. Translating it yields CASSRLGAGRNTGELFF.

The V gene is TRBV14, the J gene TRBJ2-5, with D possibly TRBD2 on 6 matching bases. There are 13 residues in the CDR3. CDR1 and CDR2 from the germline V gene are SGHDN and FVKESK. Trimming pared 3 bases from V and 5 bases from J, leaving 10 bases between. For the CDR3, the DNA is TGTGCCAGCAGCCACAATCGGGGGGAGACCCAGTACTTC. Translating it yields CASSHNRGETQYF.

V is TRBV25-1 and J is TRBJ1-4, with D perhaps matching TRBD1 (5 bases). This CDR3 has 13 amino acids. V was pared by 8 bases and J by 3 bases, with 10 bases between. Looked up from germline, CDR1 is MGHDK and CDR2 is SYGVNS. Here the CDR3 reads CASQGASNEKLFF. CDR3 nucleotides: TGTGCCAGCCAAGGGGCGTCTAATGAAAAACTGTTTTTT.

V is TRBV28 and J is TRBJ2-5; 7 bases are a match to TRBD1. The J segment lost 8 bases and the V segment lost 5 bases, leaving 14 bases of the junction unmatched. The length of the CDR3 is 15 residues. Germline V gene data show CDR1 as MDHEN and CDR2 as SYDVKM. CDR3 in amino acids: CASSPQTGNRETQYF. The CDR3 nucleotides read TGTGCCAGCAGTCCGCAGACAGGGAATCGGGAAACCCAGTACTTC.

The chain is built from TRBV7-9 and TRBJ2-2, with D perhaps matching TRBD1 (5 bases). The CDR3 contains 13 residues. Germline V gene data show CDR1 as SEHNR and CDR2 as FQNEAQ (reference sequence). V was clipped by 6 bases and J by 4 bases, with 9 bases between them. CDR3 in amino acids: CASSQRGTGELFF. The CDR3 DNA reads TGTGCCAGCAGTCAAAGGGGCACCGGGGAGCTGTTTTTT.

V is TRBV24-1 and J is TRBJ2-2; possible D gene TRBD2, 5 bases. The V end lost 4 bases, the J end lost 7 bases, and 15 bases lay between the germline ends. The CDR3 contains 15 residues. Germline V lookup: CDR1 KGHDR, CDR2 SFDVKD. The CDR3 bases are TGTGCCACCAGTGACCATACTACTAGTAACGGGGAGCTGTTTTTT. It translates to CATSDHTTSNGELFF.